This TCR beta chain was observed in a study of cytomegalovirus exposure and HLA in healthy donors (dated by TCRdb to about 2017). Study-wide context: According to an earlier analysis of 587 of the donors, 150 million to 200 million T cells yielded roughly 100 million unique TCR beta sequences and more than 250 Gb of sequence data. The number of typed donors differed by locus: roughly 620-640 for A, B, C, DRB1 and DQB1; 522 for DQA1; about 600 for DPA1; and around 450 for DPB1. Every repertoire in the discovery cohort had been generated on one and the same sequencing platform. The study profiled the T cell repertoires of more than 500 subjects by immunosequencing and related them to cytomegalovirus serostatus. The study aimed to test whether cataloging public T cell receptors could reveal signatures of past pathogen exposure. A later genetic analysis took genome-wide SNP genotypes for about three fifths of the 666 donors and used that subset as a discovery cohort. Of the 300 to 500 genotyped donors, 75% to 85% were placed in the genetic ancestry cluster associated with self-reported Caucasian donors. Donor age, sex, ethnicity and CMV serostatus were compiled alongside the repertoire data. Class I and class II HLA loci were covered by the typing at four-digit resolution. To predict cytomegalovirus infection status, the study brought together high-throughput TCR immunosequencing, statistical association of individual TCRs with disease status, and machine learning. In the later analysis, no new phenotypic data were used to find candidate immune exposures; instead, reliance was placed on TCR beta sequences and their occurrence across donors. A handful of DR-DQ haplotypes were handled as single units for association and clustering because linkage in the cohort was strong. On average, around 230,000 unique TCR beta nucleotide sequences were sequenced per donor among a few hundred genotyped donors of the cohort, with roughly 20% of those sequences being non-productive. To decide whether each TCR beta V gene segment behaved as functional or pseudogenic, an earlier analysis of some 600 of the donors relied on high-throughput TCR beta sequencing. A separate validation cohort of more than 100 different subjects was used in addition to the 666-subject first cohort. An early release that covered fewer than 800 HLA-typed donors contained around 330 gigabases of sequencing data and tens of millions of unique TCR sequences. A later analysis re-analyzed previously published TCR beta repertoires from roughly 690 donors and added high-resolution HLA genotyping to study TCR occurrence patterns.

A note on this clone: Its recognized antigen is unknown. No qualities accompany the bases; no much larger clone lies one base away.

The cohort comprised some 700 healthy bone marrow donors. At the time of sampling, every cohort member was nominally healthy, though immune exposures that went unrecorded were likely present. The donor was CMV seropositive and was included in the group of 250 to 350 seropositive cohort members. A peripheral blood sample was collected from each donor, and TCR beta sequencing was performed on peripheral blood mononuclear cells. Genomic DNA was extracted from the blood cell samples with the Qiagen DNeasy Blood Extraction Kit. V was cut back by 5 bases and J by 7 bases, leaving a gap of 14 bases between them. Spanning cysteine to phenylalanine, the CDR3 consists of 13 amino acids. Of the read, only the CDR3 DNA is kept; its 39 bases are in frame from base 1. The germline V gene supplies CDR1 MNHNS and CDR2 SASEGT. The investigation overall reported the following: In a later analysis, HLA-associated TCR beta chains showed more clonal expansion and lower generation probabilities than non-associated chains that were equally common. A further reported finding was that TCR beta sequences accurately predicted the HLA-A and HLA-B alleles for most subjects in the first cohort. In vitro tests confirmed that a few of the cytomegalovirus-associated TCR beta chains recognize cytomegalovirus antigens. Only TCR beta chains were sequenced in this cohort, and the absence of alpha or paired-chain data limited detectable features. The authors suggested that the approach could potentially be generalized to other disease states and immunological phenotypes. The 87-base-pair reads could not distinguish some IMGT-functional V segments, including TRBV6-2 and TRBV6-3, so those segments were excluded. According to a later genetic analysis, donors in an Asian-associated ancestry cluster had fewer N-insertions in productive TCRs than the approximately 650-donor mean. CMV serostatus was the only immune exposure information available for the cohort. Because counts were too low, 15 or so rarely observed V segments, including chromosome 9 orphons, were excluded from the earlier analysis of a few hundred of the donors. Specific HLA alleles were associated with some 15,000 TCR beta sequences at a false discovery rate of 0.05 in a later analysis. Most TCR sequences were observed very rarely across donors, whereas some public TCRs were present in many individuals. Assigning TCR associations to individual alleles was difficult when HLA alleles, especially DR and DQ, strongly co-occurred. The presence/absence analyses assumed that sequencing depth was roughly uniform across donors, and that assumption may not be true. In a later analysis, several top co-occurrence clusters were reported to appear linked to parvovirus B19, influenza, CMV and Epstein-Barr virus. In an earlier analysis of around 500 of the donors, most TCR beta V segments appeared in productive rearrangements about 87% or about 30% of the time, broadly matching IMGT annotations. In a later genetic analysis, a missense DCLRE1C variant was associated with V-gene and J-gene trimming of TCR beta chains, and the association was replicated in an independent cohort. The sequencing pipeline was judged likely to have produced a cluster of highly shared sequence variants as a technical artifact. Because HLA typing was unavailable for some donors at each locus, only the typed subset was used in association tests. In a later analysis, the rate of TCR association differed among HLA loci, with DRB1 alleles having the most associated TCRs and HLA-C alleles having the fewest. In the study, some 180 TCR beta chains were listed as associated with cytomegalovirus. Correlated functional status among segregating V segments might reflect linkage disequilibrium, but an unknown experimental factor could not be ruled out. Cytomegalovirus status was reported to be diagnosed by the classifier with high specificity and sensitivity in both the original and validation cohorts. A later analysis found that most CMV-associated TCR beta chains appeared HLA-restricted, with HLA associations seemingly driven largely by CMV exposure.

Library creation used the immunoSEQ multiplex PCR assay. For the multiplex PCR, a mixture combining 60 forward primers for TCR Vbeta segments and 13 reverse primers for TCR Jbeta segments was used. A multiplex PCR assay on genomic DNA amplified the CDR3 region of rearranged TCR beta genes. The Illumina HiSeq System was used to sequence the amplified TCR beta libraries as 87-base-pair reads. As for the authors' bioinformatics: In a later analysis, around 80 million unique TCR beta chains were counted across the roughly 670 repertoires, and roughly 10 million of these chains were shared by at least two donors. A nearest-neighbor algorithm error-corrected the raw reads and collapsed the reads into unique sequences, merging closely related sequences to remove PCR and sequencing errors. Alignment of CDR3 sequences to IMGT reference sequences was used to assign V, D and J gene segments. For a sequence to be retained, a match of at least six nucleotides to both a V gene segment and a J gene segment was required. A rearrangement counted as productive if the CDR3 had no stop codons and remained in frame with V and J, and every other rearrangement counted as non-productive. CDR3 was defined by IMGT convention, running from the second conserved V-encoded cysteine to the conserved J-encoded phenylalanine. Sequences without an unambiguous match to a single V gene segment were excluded from the earlier analysis of over 500 of the donors. In an earlier analysis of more than 500 of the donors, a V segment was called functional when productive rearrangements were above 56.7%, and segregating when the standard deviation between donors exceeded 5%. A statistical classification framework was developed to diagnose cytomegalovirus status using the catalog of TCR beta chain sequences. In a later analysis, V and J genes were assigned by comparing TCR nucleotide sequences against IMGT/GENE-DB human TR gene sequences. The TCRdist pipeline was used in a later analysis to assign CDR3 sequences and most-parsimonious VDJ recombination scenarios. In a later analysis, each TCR beta chain was defined by its CDR3 amino acid sequence together with its V-gene family, and reads without a unique V-gene family were excluded. In a later analysis, approximately 640 highly shared, low-generation-probability nucleotide sequences were removed to address suspected cross-contamination and a sequencing artifact. In a later analysis, a clonal expansion index for each public chain was calculated from normalized within-repertoire ranks of inferred template counts. In a later analysis, generation probabilities were computed using a VDJ recombination model fitted to out-of-frame rearrangements, and the results were checked against IGoR. In a later analysis, TCR-TCR, TCR-HLA and TCR-CMV co-occurrence was scored with hypergeometric tests, and a repertoire-size bias correction was applied to TCR pairs. In a later analysis, false discovery rates were estimated by permuting HLA or CMV assignments 20 times. A later analysis grouped co-occurring TCRs with DBSCAN, adding TCRdist sequence similarity when clustering within HLA-allele-positive subsets. Co-occurrence clustering excluded repertoires with fewer than 30,000 or more than 120,000 public chains, plus five with anomalous nucleotide sharing. TCRdb's version of the immuneACCESS table is confined to in-frame rearrangements and falls short of the full clone set. An unresolved V gene accounts for under half of the shortfall where checked; the remainder is of unknown origin. D and trimming come from the DNA, and the V and J calls and clone size come from that table. The sample table contains fewer than 80,000 clones; only one count was recorded for roughly two thirds of them. The ten top clones hold 6.9% of the sample.

This receptor was obtained from a woman between 50 and 59 years old in good health and CMV-seropositive. Sequencing input: PBMCs. Rearrangement joined TRBV6-1 to TRBJ2-5; a tentative D match to TRBD2 spans 6 bases. The bases are TGTGCCAGCAGTCCGGGACTTCGGGGGACCCAGTACTTC. The encoded protein is CASSPGLRGTQYF.